This TCR beta chain comes out of a study of CD8 T cells in ankylosing spondylitis. Study observations and caveats: Certain motif variants had earlier appeared in reactive arthritis synovial fluid and blood. Clones tied to disease were said to be significantly enriched in matched ankylosing spondylitis synovial fluid.

In its sample, this clonotype was seen a few times. Its antigen is unidentified. Trimming removed 3 bases from V and 3 bases from J, with 14 bases in between. Germline V CDR1 and CDR2: SQVTM, ANQGSEA. The CDR3 consists of 14 residues. TCRdb called the 5' RACE reads again in MiXCR, with one record for every CDR3 protein. Of 250,000 to 350,000 distinct CDR3 sequences in the sample, around 20% were seen once. The sequence was obtained from a female donor with ankylosing spondylitis or in good health (not recorded which). The rearrangement links TRBV29-1 to TRBJ1-1; D gene uncertain. What was sequenced was blood, either unsorted or a sorted T cell fraction (not recorded which). CDR3 bases: TGCAGCGTTGAGAGTCCAGACTACCACACTGAAGCTTTCTTT. This translates into CSVESPDYHTEAFF.